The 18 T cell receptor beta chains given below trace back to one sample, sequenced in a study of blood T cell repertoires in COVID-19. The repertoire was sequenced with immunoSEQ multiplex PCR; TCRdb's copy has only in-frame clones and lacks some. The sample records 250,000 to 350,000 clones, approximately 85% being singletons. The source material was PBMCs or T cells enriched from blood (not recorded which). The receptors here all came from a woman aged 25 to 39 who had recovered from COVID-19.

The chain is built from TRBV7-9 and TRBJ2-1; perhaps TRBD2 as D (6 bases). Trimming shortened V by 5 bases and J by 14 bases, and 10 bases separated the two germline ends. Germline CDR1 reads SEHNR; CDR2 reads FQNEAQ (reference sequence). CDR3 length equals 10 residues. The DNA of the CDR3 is TGTGCCAGCAGCCGGGACTCGGAGTTCTTC. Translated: CASSRDSEFF.

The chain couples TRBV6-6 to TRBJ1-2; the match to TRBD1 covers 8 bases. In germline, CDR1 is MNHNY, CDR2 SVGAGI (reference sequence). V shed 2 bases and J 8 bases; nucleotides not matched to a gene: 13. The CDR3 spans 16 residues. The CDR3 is CASSYGAPGGSEGYTF. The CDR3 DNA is TGTGCCAGCAGTTACGGGGCTCCAGGGGGCTCGGAAGGCTACACCTTC.

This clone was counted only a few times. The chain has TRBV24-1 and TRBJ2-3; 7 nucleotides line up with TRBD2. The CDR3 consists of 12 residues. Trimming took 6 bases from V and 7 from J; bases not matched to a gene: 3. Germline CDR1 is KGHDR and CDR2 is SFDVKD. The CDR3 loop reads CATSPSGYTQYF. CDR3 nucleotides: TGTGCCACCAGTCCTAGCGGATATACGCAGTATTTT.

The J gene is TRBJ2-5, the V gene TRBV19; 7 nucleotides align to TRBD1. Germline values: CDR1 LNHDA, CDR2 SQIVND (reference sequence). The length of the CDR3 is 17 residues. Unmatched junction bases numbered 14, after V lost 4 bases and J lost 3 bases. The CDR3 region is CASSKVVRQGREETQYF. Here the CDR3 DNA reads TGTGCCAGTAGTAAGGTGGTACGACAGGGTCGGGAAGAGACCCAGTACTTC. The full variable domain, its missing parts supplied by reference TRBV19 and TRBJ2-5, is DGGITQSPKYLFRKEGQNVTLSCEQNLNHDAMYWYRQDPGQGLRLIYYSQIVNDFQKGDIAEGYSVSREKKESFPLTVTSAQKNPTAFYLCASSKVVRQGREETQYFGPGTRLLVL.

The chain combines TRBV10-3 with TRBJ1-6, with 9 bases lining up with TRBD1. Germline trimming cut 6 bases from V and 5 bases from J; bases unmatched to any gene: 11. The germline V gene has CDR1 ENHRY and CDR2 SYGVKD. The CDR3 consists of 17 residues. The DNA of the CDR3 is TGTGCCATCAGGGAGCCGGGACAGGGTGTTGATAATTCACCCCTCCACTTT. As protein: CAIREPGQGVDNSPLHF.

The CDR3 nucleotides are TGTGCCAGTAGTATTAATCCGGGACACGGATCTGAAGCTTTCTTT. Translation gives CASSINPGHGSEAFF. The rearrangement links TRBV19 to TRBJ1-1; maybe TRBD1 (6 bases). There are 15 residues in the CDR3. CDR1 LNHDA and CDR2 SQIVND come from the germline V gene (reference sequence). The V gene lost 3 bases and the J gene lost 6 bases, with 17 bases spanning the gap.

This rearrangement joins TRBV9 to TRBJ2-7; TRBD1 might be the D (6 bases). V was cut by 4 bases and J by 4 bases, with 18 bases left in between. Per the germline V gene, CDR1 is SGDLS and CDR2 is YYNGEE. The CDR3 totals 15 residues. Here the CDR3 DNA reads TGTGCCAGCAGCAGGGGGAGACAGGCTATTTACGAGCAGTACTTC. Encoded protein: CASSRGRQAIYEQYF.

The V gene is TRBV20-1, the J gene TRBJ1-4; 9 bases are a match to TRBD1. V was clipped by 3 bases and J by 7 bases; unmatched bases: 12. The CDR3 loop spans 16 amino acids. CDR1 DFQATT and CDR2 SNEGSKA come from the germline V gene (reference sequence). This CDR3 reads CSASGTGTIGSEKLFF. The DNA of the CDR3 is TGCAGTGCTAGTGGGACAGGGACTATAGGATCTGAAAAACTGTTTTTT.

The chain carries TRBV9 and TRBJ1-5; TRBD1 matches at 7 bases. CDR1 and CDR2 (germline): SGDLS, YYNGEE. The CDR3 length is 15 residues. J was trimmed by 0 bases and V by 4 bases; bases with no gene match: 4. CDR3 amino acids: CASSSGQYSNQPQHF. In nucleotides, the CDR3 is TGTGCCAGCAGCTCGGGACAGTATAGCAATCAGCCCCAGCATTTT.

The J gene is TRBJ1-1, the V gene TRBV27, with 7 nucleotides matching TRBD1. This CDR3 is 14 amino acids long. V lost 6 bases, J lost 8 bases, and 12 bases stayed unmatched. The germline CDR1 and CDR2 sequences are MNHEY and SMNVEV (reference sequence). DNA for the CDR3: TGTGCCAGCAGCCGCAAATTAATACAGGGGGAAGCTTTCTTT. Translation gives CASSRKLIQGEAFF.

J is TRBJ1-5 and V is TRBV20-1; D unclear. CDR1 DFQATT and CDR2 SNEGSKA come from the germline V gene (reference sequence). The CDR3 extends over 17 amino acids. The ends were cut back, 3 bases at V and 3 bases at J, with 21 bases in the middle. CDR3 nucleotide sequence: TGCAGTGCTAGTGTACCCCAAGGACTTCGGCTCAATCAGCCCCAGCATTTT. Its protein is CSASVPQGLRLNQPQHF.

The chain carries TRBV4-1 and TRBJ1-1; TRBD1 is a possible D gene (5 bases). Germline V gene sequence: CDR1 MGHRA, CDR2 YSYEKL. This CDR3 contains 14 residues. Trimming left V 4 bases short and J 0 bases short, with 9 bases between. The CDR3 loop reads CASSPFRVNTEAFF. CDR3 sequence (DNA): TGCGCCAGCAGCCCGTTCAGGGTGAACACTGAAGCTTTCTTT.

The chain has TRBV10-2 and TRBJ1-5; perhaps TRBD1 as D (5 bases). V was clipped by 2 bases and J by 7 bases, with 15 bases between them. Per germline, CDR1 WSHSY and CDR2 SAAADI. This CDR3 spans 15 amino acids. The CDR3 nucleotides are TGCGCCAGCAGTGAGGCCAAGGCGTCAGGGCAGCCCCAGCATTTT. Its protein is CASSEAKASGQPQHF.

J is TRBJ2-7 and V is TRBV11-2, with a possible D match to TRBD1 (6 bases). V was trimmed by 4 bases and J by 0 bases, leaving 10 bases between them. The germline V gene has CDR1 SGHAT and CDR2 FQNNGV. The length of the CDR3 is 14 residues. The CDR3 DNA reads TGTGCCAGCAGCTCAGGGGCAGACTCCTACGAGCAGTACTTC. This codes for CASSSGADSYEQYF.

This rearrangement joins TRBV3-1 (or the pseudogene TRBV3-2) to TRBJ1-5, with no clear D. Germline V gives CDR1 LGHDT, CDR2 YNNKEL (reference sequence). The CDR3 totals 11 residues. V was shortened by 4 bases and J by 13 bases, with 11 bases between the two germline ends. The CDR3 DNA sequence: TGTGCCAGCAGCCCCGAGGTCTCGCAGCATTTT. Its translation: CASSPEVSQHF.

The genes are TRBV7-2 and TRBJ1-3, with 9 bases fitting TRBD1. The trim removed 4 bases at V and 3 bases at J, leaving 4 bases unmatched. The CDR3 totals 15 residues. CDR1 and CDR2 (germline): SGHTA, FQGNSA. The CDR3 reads CASSSTGGYGNTIYF. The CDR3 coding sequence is TGTGCCAGCAGCTCGACAGGGGGGTATGGAAACACCATATATTTT.

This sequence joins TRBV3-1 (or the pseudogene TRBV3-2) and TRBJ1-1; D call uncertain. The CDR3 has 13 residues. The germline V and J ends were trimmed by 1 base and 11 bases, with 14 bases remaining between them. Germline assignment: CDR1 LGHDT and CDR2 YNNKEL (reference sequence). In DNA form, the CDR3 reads TGTGCCAGCAGCCAAGGGTTTCTTTACTGGGCTTTCTTT. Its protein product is CASSQGFLYWAFF.

The CDR3 DNA follows: TGTGCCAGCAGTTACGGCTCTAGACAAGAGACCCAGTACTTC. Its translation is CASSYGSRQETQYF. The chain links TRBV6-2 or TRBV6-3 to TRBJ2-5; D not certain. V lost 2 bases to trimming and J lost 2 bases, with 9 bases between them. The CDR3 runs 14 residues. Germline V gene sequence: CDR1 MNHEY, CDR2 SVGEGT.